Shown below are 24 T cell receptor beta chains from a single sample sequenced in a study of blood T cell repertoires in COVID-19. Libraries were prepared by immunoSEQ multiplex PCR; TCRdb keeps only in-frame clonotypes and omits some of them. The table has about 260,000 clones, about nine tenths seen once. The sequencing input was peripheral blood. These receptor sequences come from a woman between 35 and 50 years old who had recovered from COVID-19.

Only one count was recorded for this clone. The V call is TRBV27, the J call TRBJ2-5; 11 bases fit TRBD2. The CDR3 runs 14 residues. The germline V gene encodes CDR1 MNHEY and CDR2 SMNVEV (reference sequence). The ends lost 6 bases at V and 7 bases at J; junction bases unmatched: 7. The CDR3 is CASSRLAGPLTQYF. DNA of the CDR3: TGTGCCAGCAGCCGACTAGCGGGGCCCCTGACCCAGTACTTC.

The chain carries TRBV11-3 and TRBJ2-1; 9 nucleotides agree with TRBD2. The CDR3 is 16 amino acids. Germline lookup yields CDR1 SGHNT and CDR2 YENEEA. J was trimmed by 2 bases and V by 2 bases; bases with no gene match: 4. The CDR3: CASSLRRGGTYNEQFF. CDR3 nucleotides: TGTGCCAGCAGCTTAAGGCGGGGGGGCACCTACAATGAGCAGTTCTTC.

The rearrangement uses TRBV18 and TRBJ2-5; the match to TRBD1 covers 10 bases. The CDR3 extends over 15 amino acids. The V gene end was trimmed by 3 bases and the J gene end by 7 bases; junction bases not matched to a gene: 8. CDR1 and CDR2 from the germline V gene are KGHSH and LQKENI. The CDR3 DNA is TGTGCCAGCTCACCGCCCGGACAGGGGGAAGTGACCCAGTACTTC. This sequence encodes CASSPPGQGEVTQYF.

The chain joins TRBV18 to TRBJ2-1; 13 bases are a match to TRBD2. Trimming took 4 bases from V and 8 from J; bases not matched to a gene: 14. The V gene's germline CDR1 is KGHSH and CDR2 LQKENI. This CDR3 has 18 amino acids. CDR3 bases: TGTGCCAGCTCACTCCAGCTCCTAGGACTAGCGGGGGAGCATGAGCAGTTCTTC. Encoded protein: CASSLQLLGLAGEHEQFF. The full variable domain, completed using reference TRBV18 and TRBJ2-1, is NAGVMQNPRHLVRRRGQEARLRCSPMKGHSHVYWYRQLPEEGLKFMVYLQKENIIDESGMPKERFSAEFPKEGPSILRIQQVVRGDSAAYFCASSLQLLGLAGEHEQFFGPGTRLTVL.

The rearrangement joins TRBV6-2 or TRBV6-3 to TRBJ1-1, with 7 positions matching TRBD1. CDR1 is MNHEY, CDR2 SVGEGT, per germline. The CDR3 sequence is 14 residues long. V was pared by 2 bases and J by 4 bases, with 4 bases of the junction left unmatched. CDR3 loop: CASSYIGGPTEAFF. The CDR3 nucleotides are TGTGCCAGCAGTTACATAGGGGGCCCCACTGAAGCTTTCTTT.

V usage is TRBV18 and J usage is TRBJ2-7; TRBD1 aligns across 11 bases. The length of the CDR3 is 15 residues. Germline CDR1 reads KGHSH; CDR2 reads LQKENI. V lost 3 bases, J lost 4 bases, and 5 bases stayed unmatched. This chain's CDR3 is CASSPGTGGPYEQYF. For the CDR3, the DNA is TGTGCCAGCTCACCTGGGACAGGGGGTCCTTACGAGCAGTACTTC.

The rearrangement links TRBV10-3 to TRBJ2-7; 8 positions match TRBD1. The CDR3 is 12 amino acids. CDR1 and CDR2 from the germline V gene are ENHRY and SYGVKD. V was pared by 7 bases and J by 6 bases, with 5 bases of the junction left unmatched. In DNA, the CDR3 is TGTGCCATCAATTCAGGGGGCGGCGAGCAGTACTTC. This codes for CAINSGGGEQYF.

The gene calls are TRBV29-1 and TRBJ1-1, with 8 positions matching TRBD1. CDR1 is SQVTM and CDR2 is ANQGSEA in the germline V gene. CDR3 size: 14 residues. V was pared by 2 bases and J by 8 bases, with 10 bases of the junction left unmatched. The CDR3 sequence: CSVERGAGGAEAFF. The CDR3, as DNA: TGCAGCGTTGAAAGGGGGGCAGGGGGCGCCGAAGCTTTCTTT.

This chain uses TRBV6-5 with TRBJ1-2; no clear D. V was cut by 5 bases and J by 4 bases, with 8 bases left in between. The CDR3 consists of 12 residues. CDR1 MNHEY and CDR2 SVGAGI come from the germline V gene. The chain's CDR3 is CASSPGFYGYTF. The CDR3 DNA reads as TGTGCCAGCAGTCCAGGCTTCTATGGCTACACCTTC.

The chain joins TRBV6-6 to TRBJ2-5; 8 bases match TRBD2. The CDR3 length is 16 residues. Germline CDR1 reads MNHNY; CDR2 reads SVGAGI (reference sequence). The J segment lost 1 base and the V segment lost 5 bases, leaving 9 bases of the junction unmatched. Written as DNA, the CDR3 is TGTGCCAGCAGTGCCCGGGGTAGCGGGGTCCAAGAGACCCAGTACTTC. This sequence encodes CASSARGSGVQETQYF.

The chain joins TRBV11-2 to TRBJ2-2; 12 nucleotides match TRBD2. This CDR3 is built from 16 residues. The J segment lost 4 bases and the V segment lost 7 bases, leaving 7 bases of the junction unmatched. Germline V gives CDR1 SGHAT, CDR2 FQNNGV. CDR3 amino acids: CASTPLAGGSTGELFF. The CDR3 bases are TGTGCCAGCACCCCACTAGCGGGGGGTAGCACCGGGGAGCTGTTTTTT.

This rearrangement joins TRBV4-1 to TRBJ1-2; 8 nucleotides match TRBD1. Unmatched junction bases numbered 7, after V lost 5 bases and J lost 8 bases. The germline V gene has CDR1 MGHRA and CDR2 YSYEKL. The CDR3 consists of 13 residues. The CDR3, as DNA: TGCGCCAGCAGCAACCGACAGGGGTACGGCTACACCTTC. As protein: CASSNRQGYGYTF.

This chain connects TRBV2 to TRBJ2-2, with TRBD1 matching 12 bases. CDR3 length: 17 residues. V was pared by 6 bases and J by 5 bases, with 10 bases of the junction left unmatched. Per germline, CDR1 SNHLY and CDR2 FYNNEI. CDR3 region: CASRAGTGGAWTGELFF. The CDR3 DNA reads TGTGCCAGCAGGGCTGGGACAGGGGGCGCATGGACCGGGGAGCTGTTTTTT.

The genes are TRBV9 and TRBJ2-5; D is perhaps TRBD2 (6 bases). The CDR3 sequence is 15 residues long. CDR1 and CDR2 from the germline V gene are SGDLS and YYNGEE. Trimming cost V 0 bases and J 4 bases, with 13 bases left between them. DNA of the CDR3: TGTGCCAGCAGCGTAGCAGGAGGGTATGGAGAGACCCAGTACTTC. It is translated as CASSVAGGYGETQYF.

In this sample, this clone turned up once. The chain has TRBV9 and TRBJ2-7; tentative D call: TRBD1 (5 bases). V lost 4 bases and J 2 bases, leaving 13 bases between the germline ends. Germline loops: CDR1 SGDLS, CDR2 YYNGEE. The CDR3 is 14 amino acids. The CDR3 sequence: CASSPRQYTYEQYF. The CDR3 coding sequence is TGTGCCAGCAGCCCCCGACAGTACACCTACGAGCAGTACTTC. The complete variable domain, with remaining parts taken from reference TRBV9 and TRBJ2-7, reads DSGVTQTPKHLITATGQRVTLRCSPRSGDLSVYWYQQSLDQGLQFLIQYYNGEERAKGNILERFSAQQFPDLHSELNLSSLELGDSALYFCASSPRQYTYEQYFGPGTRLTVT.

V and J are TRBV6-5 and TRBJ1-1; 11 bases map to TRBD1. The germline V gene encodes CDR1 MNHEY and CDR2 SVGAGI. Trimming at V came to 5 bases and at J to 11 bases, leaving 13 bases not matched to a gene. The CDR3 runs 15 residues. CDR3 in amino acids: CASSRWTGDRGGAFF. In DNA, the CDR3 is TGTGCCAGCAGTCGCTGGACAGGGGACAGGGGGGGGGCTTTCTTT.

The chain uses TRBV11-2 and TRBJ2-3; 9 bases agree with TRBD2. The ends lost 5 bases at V and 2 bases at J; junction bases unmatched: 8. Germline CDR1 is SGHAT and CDR2 is FQNNGV. This CDR3 has 16 amino acids. CDR3 sequence (DNA): TGTGCCAGCAGCAGAGCGGTAGCGGGAGCCACAGATACGCAGTATTTT. It translates to CASSRAVAGATDTQYF.

This clone came up a few times. The chain couples TRBV19 to TRBJ1-1, with TRBD1 matching 8 bases. The CDR3 sequence is 13 residues long. Germline trimming cut 11 bases from V and 1 base from J; bases unmatched to any gene: 6. The germline V gene encodes CDR1 LNHDA and CDR2 SQIVND (reference sequence). The CDR3 spells CAVDQGANTEAFF. The CDR3 bases are TGTGCCGTAGACCAGGGGGCGAACACTGAAGCTTTCTTT.

The chain uses TRBV11-3 and TRBJ1-3, with 7 bases fitting TRBD1. The J segment lost 0 bases and the V segment lost 1 base, leaving 6 bases of the junction unmatched. This CDR3 is 17 amino acids long. CDR1 SGHNT and CDR2 YENEEA come from the germline V gene. In DNA form, the CDR3 reads TGTGCCAGCAGCTTAGTAGGGACAGTGCGCTCTGGAAACACCATATATTTT. As protein: CASSLVGTVRSGNTIYF.

This clone has just one count. V and J are TRBV14 and TRBJ2-5; 10 positions match TRBD2. J gave up 2 bases and V 4 bases, and 7 bases lay outside the gene matches. The CDR3 covers 16 residues. Germline assignment: CDR1 SGHDN and CDR2 FVKESK. CDR3 sequence (DNA): TGTGCCAGCAGCCCGTTTAGCGGGGGGTTACAAGAGACCCAGTACTTC. Amino acid sequence: CASSPFSGGLQETQYF.

The gene calls are TRBV28 and TRBJ1-2; a possible D gene is TRBD1 (5 bases). Germline CDR1 and CDR2: MDHEN and SYDVKM. The ends were cut back, 7 bases at V and 3 bases at J, with 15 bases in the middle. CDR3 length: 14 residues. In DNA form, the CDR3 reads TGTGCCAGCACCGCGGGGGGACTTTACTATGGCTACACCTTC. This encodes CASTAGGLYYGYTF.

V and J are TRBV2 and TRBJ1-1, with TRBD1 identical over 7 bases. Germline-derived CDR1 and CDR2 are SNHLY and FYNNEI. This CDR3 is built from 14 residues. With V trimmed by 4 bases and J by 7 bases, 9 bases remained unmatched. The CDR3 spells CASSARTGQVEAFF. DNA for the CDR3: TGTGCCAGCAGTGCTCGTACCGGACAGGTTGAAGCTTTCTTT. Full variable domain (rest looked up from reference TRBV2 and TRBJ1-1): EPEVTQTPSHQVTQMGQEVILRCVPISNHLYFYWYRQILGQKVEFLVSFYNNEISEKSEIFDDQFSVERPDGSNFTLKIRSTKLEDSAMYFCASSARTGQVEAFFGQGTRLTVV.

This chain links TRBV5-6 with TRBJ1-1; maybe TRBD1 (5 bases). The germline gives CDR1 SGHDT, CDR2 YYEEEE. V shed 6 bases and J shed 3 bases, with 12 bases lying between them. The CDR3 is 13 residues long. This CDR3 is CASIRTGDTEAFF. The CDR3 region has the DNA TGTGCCAGCATCCGGACGGGGGACACTGAAGCTTTCTTT.

This sequence joins TRBV11-2 and TRBJ2-7; TRBD2 aligns across 7 bases. Germline V gene data show CDR1 as SGHAT and CDR2 as FQNNGV. V dropped 5 bases and J dropped 5; count of bases not matched to a gene: 6. This CDR3 region has 13 residues. The CDR3 DNA sequence: TGTGCCAGCAGCCGGTGGCGGGAGAACGAGCAGTACTTC. It encodes CASSRWRENEQYF.